Following are 19 T cell receptor beta chains from one sample sequenced in a study of cytomegalovirus exposure and HLA in healthy donors. PCR used 60 Vbeta primers and 13 Jbeta primers. Profiled with immunoSEQ multiplex PCR; TCRdb holds only in-frame clones, not every one. The sample lists about 160,000 clones, 70% to 80% occurring once. The sample consisted of PBMCs. The source is a woman between 45 and 60 years old in good health and CMV-seronegative.

About this clone itself: The same CDR3 also results from other DNA sequences found in this sample. The chain links TRBV7-6 to TRBJ1-2; TRBD1 might be the D (5 bases). V was trimmed by 0 bases and J by 4 bases, leaving 9 bases between them. CDR3 length: 14 amino acids. CDR1 is SGHVS, CDR2 FNYEAQ, per germline. The chain's CDR3 is CASSLADQGYGYTF. In DNA form, the CDR3 reads TGTGCCAGCAGCTTAGCGGATCAGGGCTATGGCTACACCTTC.

The chain has TRBV27 and TRBJ2-7; 12 positions agree with TRBD2. The germline V gene encodes CDR1 MNHEY and CDR2 SMNVEV (reference sequence). J gave up 3 bases and V 3 bases, and 3 bases lay outside the gene matches. The CDR3 sequence is 15 residues long. The CDR3 DNA sequence: TGTGCCAGCAGTTTCGCGACTAGCGGGAGCTACGAGCAGTACTTC. Its protein product is CASSFATSGSYEQYF.

On this clone itself: Other DNA variants within this sample encode the same CDR3. The chain recombines TRBV7-8 with TRBJ1-5; 7 positions agree with TRBD1. The J segment lost 6 bases and the V segment lost 1 base, leaving 6 bases of the junction unmatched. The CDR3 has 15 residues. Germline CDR1 reads SGHVS; CDR2 reads FQNEAQ. The chain's CDR3 is CASSLDRGLTQPQHF. The CDR3 nucleotides are TGTGCCAGCAGCTTAGACAGGGGACTCACTCAGCCCCAGCATTTT.

The rearrangement links TRBV19 to TRBJ1-2; 9 nucleotides match TRBD1. V was clipped by 8 bases and J by 8 bases; unmatched bases: 12. The CDR3 has 14 amino acids. Per germline, CDR1 LNHDA and CDR2 SQIVND (reference sequence). CDR3 DNA: TGTGCCAGTTGGCGAACAGGGGGCACTCGAGGCTACACCTTC. This encodes CASWRTGGTRGYTF. Full variable domain (missing parts from reference TRBV19 and TRBJ1-2): DGGITQSPKYLFRKEGQNVTLSCEQNLNHDAMYWYRQDPGQGLRLIYYSQIVNDFQKGDIAEGYSVSREKKESFPLTVTSAQKNPTAFYLCASWRTGGTRGYTFGSGTRLTVV.

The chain couples TRBV25-1 to TRBJ2-7; the match to TRBD1 covers 7 bases. CDR3 length: 15 residues. After removal of 2 bases from V and 4 bases from J, the junction contained 8 bases not matched to a gene. Germline values: CDR1 MGHDK, CDR2 SYGVNS. CDR3 coding DNA: TGTGCCAGCAGTGAAGGTGGAAAGGGGGCTTACGAGCAGTACTTC. Amino acids: CASSEGGKGAYEQYF.

The sample holds one count of this clone. V is TRBV29-1 and J is TRBJ1-2, with D possibly matching TRBD1 (6 bases). CDR3 size: 13 residues. Germline CDR1 reads SQVTM; CDR2 reads ANQGSEA. The ends were cut back, 4 bases at V and 2 bases at J, with 11 bases in the middle. The CDR3 region is CSVGPGANYGYTF. The CDR3 bases are TGCAGCGTTGGCCCAGGGGCAAACTATGGCTACACCTTC.

This clone was detected only a few times. This CDR3 reads CASSQYTPGLENNEQFF. CDR3 DNA sequence: TGTGCCAGCTCACAATACACCCCGGGACTAGAAAACAATGAGCAGTTCTTC. This sequence joins TRBV18 and TRBJ2-1; TRBD2 aligns across 8 bases. Germline lookup yields CDR1 KGHSH and CDR2 LQKENI. CDR3 length equals 17 residues. The V and J ends lost 4 bases and 5 bases, in that order; junction bases with no gene match: 13. Full variable domain (outside the CDR3, taken from reference TRBV18 and TRBJ2-1): NAGVMQNPRHLVRRRGQEARLRCSPMKGHSHVYWYRQLPEEGLKFMVYLQKENIIDESGMPKERFSAEFPKEGPSILRIQQVVRGDSAAYFCASSQYTPGLENNEQFFGPGTRLTVL.

This sequence joins TRBV7-9 and TRBJ2-3; no clear D gene. Trimming took off 3 bases at V and 2 bases at J, with 12 bases between the two ends. Germline V lookup: CDR1 SEHNR, CDR2 FQNEAQ (reference sequence). This CDR3 spans 15 amino acids. The CDR3 spells CASSLTNAATDTQYF. DNA for the CDR3: TGTGCCAGCAGCTTGACAAATGCTGCCACAGATACGCAGTATTTT.

The chain has TRBV19 and TRBJ2-7; the D is unclear. V dropped 1 base and J dropped 4 bases, with 8 bases sitting between them. The CDR3 extends over 13 amino acids. CDR1 and CDR2 (germline): LNHDA, SQIVND (reference sequence). The CDR3 DNA is TGTGCCAGTAGTATAGGGCGACTTTACGAGCAGTACTTC. The encoded protein is CASSIGRLYEQYF.

The V call is TRBV19, the J call TRBJ2-7; D gene ambiguous. Germline CDR1 is LNHDA and CDR2 is SQIVND (reference sequence). V lost 9 bases and J 1 base, leaving 16 bases between the germline ends. This CDR3 contains 14 residues. CDR3 region: CASSVSAGSYEQYF. CDR3 DNA sequence: TGTGCCAGCTCCGTTTCTGCAGGATCCTACGAGCAGTACTTC.

The J gene is TRBJ2-1, the V gene TRBV18; 8 positions agree with TRBD1. Germline-derived CDR1 and CDR2 are KGHSH and LQKENI. Germline trimming cut 6 bases from V and 2 bases from J; bases unmatched to any gene: 3. There are 14 residues in the CDR3. The CDR3: CASSSGGAYNEQFF. CDR3 nucleotides: TGTGCCAGCTCCTCAGGGGGCGCCTACAATGAGCAGTTCTTC.

The V gene is TRBV7-2, the J gene TRBJ2-2; D uncertain. This CDR3 comprises 14 residues. Germline V gene data show CDR1 as SGHTA and CDR2 as FQGNSA. The V and J ends lost 0 bases and 7 bases respectively, with 9 bases between them. The CDR3 protein is CASSLAEWSGELFF. The CDR3 bases are TGTGCCAGCAGCTTAGCAGAATGGAGCGGGGAGCTGTTTTTT.

The chain links TRBV6-1 to TRBJ2-7; the match to TRBD2 covers 7 bases. The V segment lost 1 base and the J segment 5 bases; nucleotides outside the gene matches: 5. This CDR3 is 14 amino acids long. CDR1 MNHNS and CDR2 SASEGT come from the germline V gene. The DNA of the CDR3 is TGTGCCAGCAGTGAAGGGGACTATTGGCACGAGCAGTACTTC. Amino acids: CASSEGDYWHEQYF.

The chain links TRBV9 to TRBJ1-2; D possibly corresponds to TRBD1 (5 bases). CDR3 length: 15 residues. CDR1 is SGDLS, CDR2 YYNGEE, per germline. V was trimmed by 1 base and J by 8 bases, leaving 18 bases between them. CDR3 nucleotide sequence: TGTGCCAGCAGCGTATTGGCGGGGGTCCTAGGCGGCTACACCTTC. This encodes CASSVLAGVLGGYTF.

CDR3 nucleotides: TGTGCCAGTAGTATTCTAGGCAGGGCCTACGAGCAGTACTTC. Protein product: CASSILGRAYEQYF. This chain links TRBV19 with TRBJ2-7, with a tentative D call TRBD1 (5 bases). CDR3 length: 14 amino acids. Germline V gives CDR1 LNHDA, CDR2 SQIVND (reference sequence). Between the trimmed V and J ends, which lost 3 bases and 2 bases, there was a span of 11 bases.

The chain links TRBV19 to TRBJ2-7, with 8 bases fitting TRBD2. Germline V gives CDR1 LNHDA, CDR2 SQIVND (reference sequence). The CDR3 consists of 15 residues. V lost 6 bases, J lost 4 bases, and 11 bases stayed unmatched. The CDR3 DNA reads as TGTGCCAGTAGCCAGTCGGGAGGGGGGGCTTACGAGCAGTACTTC. Translated: CASSQSGGGAYEQYF.

J is TRBJ2-7 and V is TRBV19; 10 bases map to TRBD2. The germline CDR1 and CDR2 sequences are LNHDA and SQIVND (reference sequence). The V segment lost 5 bases and the J segment 3 bases; nucleotides outside the gene matches: 7. This CDR3 is 15 amino acids long. CDR3 sequence reads: CASSWGASGGYEQYF. Here the CDR3 DNA reads TGTGCCAGTAGTTGGGGAGCTAGCGGGGGCTACGAGCAGTACTTC. The full variable domain, rest sourced from reference TRBV19 and TRBJ2-7, is DGGITQSPKYLFRKEGQNVTLSCEQNLNHDAMYWYRQDPGQGLRLIYYSQIVNDFQKGDIAEGYSVSREKKESFPLTVTSAQKNPTAFYLCASSWGASGGYEQYFGPGTRLTVT.

This chain uses TRBV7-2 with TRBJ1-5; 8 bases are shared with TRBD1. The CDR3 runs 19 residues. With 1 base clipped from V and 3 bases from J, the junction kept 14 bases outside the gene matches. The germline CDR1 and CDR2 sequences are SGHTA and FQGNSA. CDR3 bases: TGTGCCAGCAGCTTAGAAAAAGAGAGGGGACAGGCAGTCAATCAGCCCCAGCATTTT. Amino acid sequence: CASSLEKERGQAVNQPQHF. Variable domain in full (rest from reference TRBV7-2 and TRBJ1-5): GAGVSQSPSNKVTEKGKDVELRCDPISGHTALYWYRQSLGQGLEFLIYFQGNSAPDKSGLPSDRFSAERTGGSVSTLTIQRTQQEDSAVYLCASSLEKERGQAVNQPQHFGDGTRLSIL.

This clone was seen a single time. The chain combines TRBV4-1 with TRBJ1-5; 8 bases agree with TRBD1. Germline assignment: CDR1 MGHRA and CDR2 YSYEKL. The CDR3 spans 13 residues. V gave up 4 bases and J gave up 5 bases; unmatched junction bases: 1. The DNA of the CDR3 is TGCGCCAGCAGCCGGGACAGGCATCAGCCCCAGCATTTT. Its translation: CASSRDRHQPQHF.